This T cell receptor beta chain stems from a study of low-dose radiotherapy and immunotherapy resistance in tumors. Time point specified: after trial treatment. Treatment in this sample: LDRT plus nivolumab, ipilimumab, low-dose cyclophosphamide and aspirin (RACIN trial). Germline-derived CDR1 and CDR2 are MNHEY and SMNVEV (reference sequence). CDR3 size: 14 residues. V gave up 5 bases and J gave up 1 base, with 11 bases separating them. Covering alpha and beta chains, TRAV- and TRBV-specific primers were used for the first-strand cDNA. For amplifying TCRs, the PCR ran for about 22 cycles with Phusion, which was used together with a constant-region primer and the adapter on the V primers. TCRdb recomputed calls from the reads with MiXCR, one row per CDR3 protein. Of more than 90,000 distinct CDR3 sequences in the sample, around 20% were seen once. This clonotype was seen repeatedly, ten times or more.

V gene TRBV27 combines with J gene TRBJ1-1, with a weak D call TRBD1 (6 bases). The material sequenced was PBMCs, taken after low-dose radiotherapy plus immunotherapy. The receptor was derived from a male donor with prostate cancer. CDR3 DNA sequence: TGTGCCAGCAGTGGGGGGGCGTCGAACACTGAAGCTTTCTTT. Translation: CASSGGASNTEAFF.